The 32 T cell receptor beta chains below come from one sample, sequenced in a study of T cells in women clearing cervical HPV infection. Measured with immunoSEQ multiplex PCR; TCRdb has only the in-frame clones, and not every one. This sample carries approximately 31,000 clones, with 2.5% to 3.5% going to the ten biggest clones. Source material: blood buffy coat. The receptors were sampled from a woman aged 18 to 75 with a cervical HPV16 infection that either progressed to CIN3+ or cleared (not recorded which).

The CDR3 here is CASSLGDSGYNSPLHF. The part of the CDR3 DNA that was read is TGCGCCAGCAGCTTGGGGGACTCAGGCTATAATTCACCC. The chain combines TRBV5-1 with TRBJ1-6, with a possible D match to TRBD1 (5 bases). The sequence runs out 3 residues before the end of the CDR3; the remainder is reconstructed from the germline J gene. Germline V lookup: CDR1 SGHRS, CDR2 YFSETQ. The V gene lost 0 bases and the J gene lost 3 bases, with 10 bases spanning the gap. This CDR3 has 16 residues.

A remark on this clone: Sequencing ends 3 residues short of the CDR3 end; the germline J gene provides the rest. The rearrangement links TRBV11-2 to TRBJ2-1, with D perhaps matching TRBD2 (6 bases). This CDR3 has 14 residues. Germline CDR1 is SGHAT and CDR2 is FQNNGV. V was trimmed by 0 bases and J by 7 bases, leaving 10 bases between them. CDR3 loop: CASSLELATNEQFF. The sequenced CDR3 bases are TGTGCCAGCAGCTTAGAACTAGCAACGAATGAG.

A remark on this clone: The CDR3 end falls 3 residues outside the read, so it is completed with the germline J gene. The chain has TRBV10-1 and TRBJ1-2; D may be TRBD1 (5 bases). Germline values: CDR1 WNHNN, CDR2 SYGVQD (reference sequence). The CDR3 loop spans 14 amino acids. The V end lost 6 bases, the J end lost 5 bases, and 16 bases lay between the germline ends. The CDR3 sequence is CASSGGTEAYGYTF. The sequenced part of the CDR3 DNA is TGCGCCAGCAGCGGGGGGACGGAGGCTTATGGC.

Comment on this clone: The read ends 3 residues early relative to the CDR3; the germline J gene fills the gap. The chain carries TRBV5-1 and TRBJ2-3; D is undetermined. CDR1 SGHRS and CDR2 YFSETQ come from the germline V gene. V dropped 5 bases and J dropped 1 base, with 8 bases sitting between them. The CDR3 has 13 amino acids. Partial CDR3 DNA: TGCGCCAGCAGACTTTCTGGCACAGATACG. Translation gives CASRLSGTDT. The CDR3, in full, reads CASRLSGTDTQYF.

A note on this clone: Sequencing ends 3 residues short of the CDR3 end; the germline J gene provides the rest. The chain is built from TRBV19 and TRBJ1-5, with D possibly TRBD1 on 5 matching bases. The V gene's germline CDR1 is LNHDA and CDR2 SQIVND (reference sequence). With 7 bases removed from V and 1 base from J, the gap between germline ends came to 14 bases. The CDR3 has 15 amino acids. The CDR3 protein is CASTPVGGSNQPQHF. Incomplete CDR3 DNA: TGTGCCAGTACCCCGGTGGGGGGGAGCAATCAGCCC.

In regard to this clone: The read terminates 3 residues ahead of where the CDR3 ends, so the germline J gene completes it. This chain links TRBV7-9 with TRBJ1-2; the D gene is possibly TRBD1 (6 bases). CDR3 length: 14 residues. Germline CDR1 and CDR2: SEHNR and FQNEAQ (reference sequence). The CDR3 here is CASSSGTFSYDYTF. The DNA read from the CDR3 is TGTGCCAGCAGCTCCGGGACATTCTCCTACGAC.

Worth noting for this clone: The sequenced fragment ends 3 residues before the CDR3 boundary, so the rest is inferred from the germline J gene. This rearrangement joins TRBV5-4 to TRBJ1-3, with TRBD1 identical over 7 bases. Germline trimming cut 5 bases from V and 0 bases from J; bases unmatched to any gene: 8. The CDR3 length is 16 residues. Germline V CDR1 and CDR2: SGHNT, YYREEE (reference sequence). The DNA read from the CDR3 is TGTGCCAGCAGTTGGGACAGCGAGAGCTCTGGAAACACC. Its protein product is CASSWDSESSGNT. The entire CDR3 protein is CASSWDSESSGNTIYF.

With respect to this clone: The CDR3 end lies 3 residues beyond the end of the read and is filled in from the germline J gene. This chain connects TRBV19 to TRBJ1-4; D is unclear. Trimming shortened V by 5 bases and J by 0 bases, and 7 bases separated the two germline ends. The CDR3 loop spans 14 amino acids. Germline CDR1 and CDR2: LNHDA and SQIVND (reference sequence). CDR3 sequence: CASSGTATNEKLFF. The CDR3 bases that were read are TGTGCCAGTAGTGGTACTGCAACTAATGAAAAA.

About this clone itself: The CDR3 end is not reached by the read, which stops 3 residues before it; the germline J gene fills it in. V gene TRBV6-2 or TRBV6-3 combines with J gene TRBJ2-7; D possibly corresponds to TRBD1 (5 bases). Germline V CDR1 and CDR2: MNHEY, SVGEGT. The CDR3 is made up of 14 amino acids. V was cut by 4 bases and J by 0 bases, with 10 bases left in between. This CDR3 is CASSLTASSYEQYF. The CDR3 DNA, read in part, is TGTGCCAGCAGTTTGACAGCAAGCTCCTACGAG.

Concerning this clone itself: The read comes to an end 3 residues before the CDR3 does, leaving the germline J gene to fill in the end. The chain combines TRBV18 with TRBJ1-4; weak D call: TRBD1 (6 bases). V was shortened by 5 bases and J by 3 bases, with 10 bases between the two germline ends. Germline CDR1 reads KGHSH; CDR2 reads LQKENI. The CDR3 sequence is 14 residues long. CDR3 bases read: TGTGCCAGCTCAGTACAGGGTTCTAATGAAAAA. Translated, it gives CASSVQGSNEK. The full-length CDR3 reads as CASSVQGSNEKLFF.

The covered CDR3 bases are TGTGCCAGCAGCCAAGGGCGGTCGTCCTCTGGAAACACC. Its translation is CASSQGRSSSGNT. The complete CDR3 reads CASSQGRSSSGNTIYF. The V call is TRBV14, the J call TRBJ1-3; D not resolved. The sequence runs out 3 residues before the end of the CDR3; the remainder is reconstructed from the germline J gene. V lost 1 base and J lost 0, with 10 bases in between. CDR3 length: 16 amino acids. Germline CDR1 reads SGHDN; CDR2 reads FVKESK.

CDR3 sequence reads: CASSGAVAKNIYTF. CDR3 DNA (partial): TGTGCCAGTAGCGGAGCTGTAGCCAAAAACATC. J is TRBJ1-2 and V is TRBV19; no definite D call. The read gets to within 3 residues of the CDR3 end, and the germline J gene fills in the rest. CDR1 is LNHDA and CDR2 is SQIVND in the germline V gene (reference sequence). The CDR3 runs 14 residues.

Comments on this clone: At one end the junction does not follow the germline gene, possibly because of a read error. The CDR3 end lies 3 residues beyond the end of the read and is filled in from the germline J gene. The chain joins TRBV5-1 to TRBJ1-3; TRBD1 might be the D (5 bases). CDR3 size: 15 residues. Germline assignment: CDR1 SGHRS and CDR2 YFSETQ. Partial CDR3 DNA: TGCGCCAGCAGCCTGCGACGGGACTCTGGAAACACA. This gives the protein CASSLRRDSGNT. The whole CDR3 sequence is CASSLRRDSGNTIYF.

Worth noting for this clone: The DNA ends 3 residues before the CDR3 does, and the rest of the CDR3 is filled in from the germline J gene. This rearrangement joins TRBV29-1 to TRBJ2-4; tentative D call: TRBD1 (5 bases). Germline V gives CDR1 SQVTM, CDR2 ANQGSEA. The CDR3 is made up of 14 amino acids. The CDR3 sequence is CSVDSRDTNYGQYF. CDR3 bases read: TGCAGCGTTGATTCCAGGGATACTAACTATGGT.

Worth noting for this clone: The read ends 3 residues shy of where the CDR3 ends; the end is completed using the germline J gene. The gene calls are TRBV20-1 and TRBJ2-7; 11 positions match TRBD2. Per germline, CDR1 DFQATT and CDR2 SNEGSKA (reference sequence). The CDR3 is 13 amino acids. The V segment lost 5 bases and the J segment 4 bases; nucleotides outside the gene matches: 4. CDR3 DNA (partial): TGCAGTGCTTCTAGCGGGGGGAGATACGAG. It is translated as CSASSGGRYE. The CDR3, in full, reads CSASSGGRYEQYF.

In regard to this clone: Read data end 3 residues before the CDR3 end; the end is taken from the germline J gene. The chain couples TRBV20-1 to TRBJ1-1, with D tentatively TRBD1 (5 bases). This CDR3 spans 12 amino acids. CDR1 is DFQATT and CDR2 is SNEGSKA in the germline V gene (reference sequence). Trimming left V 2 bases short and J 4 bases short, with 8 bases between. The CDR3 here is CSARRGSTEAFF. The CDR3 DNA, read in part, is TGCAGTGCTAGAAGGGGTAGCACTGAA.

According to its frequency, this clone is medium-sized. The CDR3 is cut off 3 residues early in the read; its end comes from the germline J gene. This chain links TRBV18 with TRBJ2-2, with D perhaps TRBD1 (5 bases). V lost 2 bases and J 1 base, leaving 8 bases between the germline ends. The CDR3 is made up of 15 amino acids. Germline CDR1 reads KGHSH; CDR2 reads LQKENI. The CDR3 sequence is CASSPTTGNTGELFF. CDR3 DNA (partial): TGTGCCAGCTCACCAACAACAGGGAACACCGGGGAG.

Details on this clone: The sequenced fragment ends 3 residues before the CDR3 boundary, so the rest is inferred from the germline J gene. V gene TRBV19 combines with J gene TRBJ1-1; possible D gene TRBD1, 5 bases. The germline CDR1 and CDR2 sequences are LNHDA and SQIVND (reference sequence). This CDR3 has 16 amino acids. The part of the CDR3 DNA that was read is TGTGCCAGTAGTATTACTGGGGCGGCTTCCAAAAACATT. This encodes CASSITGAASKNI. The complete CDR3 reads CASSITGAASKNIAFF. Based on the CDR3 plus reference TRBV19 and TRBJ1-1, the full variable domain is DGGITQSPKYLFRKEGQNVTLSCEQNLNHDAMYWYRQDPGQGLRLIYYSQIVNDFQKGDIAEGYSVSREKKESFPLTVTSAQKNPTAFYLCASSITGAASKNIAFFGQGTRLTVV.

The CDR3 is CASVVGYSGGQRETQYF. CDR3 DNA (partial): TGTGCCAGCGTAGTGGGGTATAGCGGGGGGCAGCGGGAGACG. V usage is TRBV2 and J usage is TRBJ2-3, with TRBD2 matching over 10 bases. Read sequence stops 3 residues before the CDR3 end, and the germline J gene provides the missing end. Looked up from germline, CDR1 is SNHLY and CDR2 is FYNNEI. This CDR3 is 17 amino acids long. Looking up the rest from reference TRBV2 and TRBJ2-3 gives the full variable domain: EPEVTQTPSHQVTQMGQEVILRCVPISNHLYFYWYRQILGQKVEFLVSFYNNEISEKSEIFDDQFSVERPDGSNFTLKIRSTKLEDSAMYFCASVVGYSGGQRETQYFGPGTRLTVL.

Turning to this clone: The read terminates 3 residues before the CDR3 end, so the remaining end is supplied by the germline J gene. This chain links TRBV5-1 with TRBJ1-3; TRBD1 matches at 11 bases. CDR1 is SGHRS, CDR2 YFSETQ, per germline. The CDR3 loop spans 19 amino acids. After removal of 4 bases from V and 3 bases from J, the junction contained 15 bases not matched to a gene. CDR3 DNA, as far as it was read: TGCGCCAGCAGCCCGGGGACAGGGGGTTCTCTCGTCCATGGAAACACC. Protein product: CASSPGTGGSLVHGNT. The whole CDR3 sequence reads CASSPGTGGSLVHGNTIYF.

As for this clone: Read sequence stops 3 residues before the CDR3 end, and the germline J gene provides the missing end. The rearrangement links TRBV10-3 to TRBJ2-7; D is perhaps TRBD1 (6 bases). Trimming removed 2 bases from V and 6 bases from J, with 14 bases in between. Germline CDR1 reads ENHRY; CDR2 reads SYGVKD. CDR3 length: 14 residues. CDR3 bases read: TGTGCCATCAGTGAGAACAGGGAAGTCTGCGAG. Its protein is CAISENREVCE. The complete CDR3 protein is CAISENREVCEQYF.

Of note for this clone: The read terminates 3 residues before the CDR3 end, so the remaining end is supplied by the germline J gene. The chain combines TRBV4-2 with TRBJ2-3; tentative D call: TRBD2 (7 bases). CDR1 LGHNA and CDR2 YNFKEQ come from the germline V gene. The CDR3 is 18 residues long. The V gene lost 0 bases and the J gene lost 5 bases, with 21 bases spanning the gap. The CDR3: CASSQDPRRGTQGDTQYF. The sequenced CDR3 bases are TGTGCCAGCAGCCAAGATCCCCGGCGGGGGACACAGGGAGATACG.

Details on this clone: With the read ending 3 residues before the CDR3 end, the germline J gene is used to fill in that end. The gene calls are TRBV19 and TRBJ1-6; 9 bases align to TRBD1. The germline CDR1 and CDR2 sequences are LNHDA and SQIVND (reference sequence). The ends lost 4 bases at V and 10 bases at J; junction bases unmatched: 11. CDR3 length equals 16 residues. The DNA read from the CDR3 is TGTGCCAGTAGTACTCCCGGGACAGGGATAGGGTCACCC. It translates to CASSTPGTGIGSP. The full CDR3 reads CASSTPGTGIGSPLHF.

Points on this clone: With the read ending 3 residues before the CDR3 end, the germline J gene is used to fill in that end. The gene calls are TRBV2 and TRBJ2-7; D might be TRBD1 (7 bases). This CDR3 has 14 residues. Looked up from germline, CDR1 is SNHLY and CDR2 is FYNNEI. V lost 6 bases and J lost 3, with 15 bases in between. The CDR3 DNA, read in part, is TGTGCCAGCAGGGAGGGACAGTGGAACTACGAG. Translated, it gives CASREGQWNYE. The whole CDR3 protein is CASREGQWNYEQYF.

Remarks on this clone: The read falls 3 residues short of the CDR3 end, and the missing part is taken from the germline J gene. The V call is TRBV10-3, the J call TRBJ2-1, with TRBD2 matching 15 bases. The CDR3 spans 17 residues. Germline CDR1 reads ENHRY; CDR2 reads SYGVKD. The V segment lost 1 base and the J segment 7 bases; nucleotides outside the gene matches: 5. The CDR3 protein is CAISEYGTSGGRNEQFF. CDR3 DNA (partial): TGTGCCATCAGTGAGTATGGGACTAGCGGGGGGCGGAATGAG.

The CDR3 is CASSVGLSNQPQHF. The part of the CDR3 DNA that was read is TGTGCCAGCAGTGTGGGCCTTAGCAATCAGCCC. The chain has TRBV25-1 and TRBJ1-5; D is ambiguous. The read ends 3 residues shy of where the CDR3 ends; the end is completed using the germline J gene. Trimming left V 4 bases short and J 0 bases short, with 7 bases between. CDR3 length equals 14 residues. Germline lookup yields CDR1 MGHDK and CDR2 SYGVNS.

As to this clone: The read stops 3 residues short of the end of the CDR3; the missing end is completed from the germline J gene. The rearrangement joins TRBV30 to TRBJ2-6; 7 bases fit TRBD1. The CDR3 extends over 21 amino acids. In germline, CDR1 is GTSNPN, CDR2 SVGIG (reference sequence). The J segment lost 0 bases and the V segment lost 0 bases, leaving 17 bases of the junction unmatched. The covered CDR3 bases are TGTGCCTGGAGTGTAATATTTCTATGGGGGACAGAGGCCTCTGGGGCCAACGTC. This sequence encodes CAWSVIFLWGTEASGANV. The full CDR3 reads CAWSVIFLWGTEASGANVLTF.

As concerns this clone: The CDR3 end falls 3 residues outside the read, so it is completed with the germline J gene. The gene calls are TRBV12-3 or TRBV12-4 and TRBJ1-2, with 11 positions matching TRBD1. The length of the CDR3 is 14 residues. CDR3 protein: CASSFRTGGWGYTF. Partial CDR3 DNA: TGTGCCAGCAGTTTCCGGACAGGGGGCTGGGGC.

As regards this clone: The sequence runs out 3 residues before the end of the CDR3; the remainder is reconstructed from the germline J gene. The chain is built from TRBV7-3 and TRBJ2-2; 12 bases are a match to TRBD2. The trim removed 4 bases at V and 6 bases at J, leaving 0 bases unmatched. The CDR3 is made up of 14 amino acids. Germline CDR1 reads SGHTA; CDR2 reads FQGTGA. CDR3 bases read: TGTGCCAGCAGCTCTAGCGGGGGGGCCGGGGAG. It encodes CASSSSGGAGE. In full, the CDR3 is CASSSSGGAGELFF.

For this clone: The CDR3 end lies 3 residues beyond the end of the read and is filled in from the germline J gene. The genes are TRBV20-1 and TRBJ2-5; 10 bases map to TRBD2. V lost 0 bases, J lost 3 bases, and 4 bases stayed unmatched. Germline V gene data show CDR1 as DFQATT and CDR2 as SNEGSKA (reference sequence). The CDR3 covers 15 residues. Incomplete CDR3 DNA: TGCAGTGCTAGAGATCGGCTAGCGGGGGAAGAGACC. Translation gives CSARDRLAGEET. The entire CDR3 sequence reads CSARDRLAGEETQYF.

The sequenced part of the CDR3 DNA is TGTGCCAGCAGCGATTCAGGGGTTGGTGGC. It specifies CASSDSGVGG. The full CDR3 is CASSDSGVGGYTF. The chain uses TRBV7-3 and TRBJ1-2, with a possible D match to TRBD1 (6 bases). The read is 3 residues too short to cover the CDR3 end, so that end is filled in from the germline J gene. Germline CDR1 and CDR2: SGHTA and FQGTGA. This CDR3 spans 13 amino acids. V lost 5 bases to trimming and J lost 7 bases, with 14 bases between them.

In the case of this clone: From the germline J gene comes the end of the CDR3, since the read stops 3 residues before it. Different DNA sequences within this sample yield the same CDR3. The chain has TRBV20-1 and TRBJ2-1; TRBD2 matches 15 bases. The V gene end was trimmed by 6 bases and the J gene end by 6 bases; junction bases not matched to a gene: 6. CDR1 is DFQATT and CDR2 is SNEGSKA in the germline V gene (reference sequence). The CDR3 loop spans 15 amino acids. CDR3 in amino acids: CSATGTSGGSNEQFF. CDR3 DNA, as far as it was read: TGCAGTGCCACCGGGACTAGCGGGGGGAGCAATGAG.